Listed below are T cell receptor beta chains from one sample, sequenced in a study of pediatric ulcerative colitis. TCRdb keeps only in-frame clones here, not all; method: immunoSEQ multiplex PCR. The sample holds tens of thousands of clones; 77% are singletons and the top ten take around 5.2%. Input material: blood. These receptors all come from a boy between 10 and 17 years old with moderate ulcerative colitis. The CDR3 runs from the conserved cysteine through the conserved F or W. A D gene is named only where the DNA matches it firmly. Not all rows give a size; the values are once, few, many and, for expanded clones, a class.

abundance | d_gene | len | j_gene | v_gene | CDR3aa | CDR3nt
- | - | 12 | TRBJ1-1 | TRBV9 | CASSGWNTEAFF | TGTGCCAGCAGTGGTTGGAACACTGAAGCTTTCTTT
few | - | 14 | TRBJ1-1 | TRBV2 | CASTGVSTNTEAFF | TGTGCCAGCACTGGGGTCTCTACGAACACTGAAGCTTTCTTT
- | TRBD2 | 13 | TRBJ2-3 | TRBV7-6 | CASSLGTSGTQYF | TGTGCCAGCAGCTTAGGGACTAGCGGTACGCAGTATTTT
- | TRBD1 | 15 | TRBJ2-3 | TRBV19 | CASSVTGAYTDTQYF | TGTGCCAGTAGCGTCACAGGGGCGTACACAGATACGCAGTATTTT
- | - | 15 | TRBJ1-2 | TRBV5-6 | CASSLREVSNYGYTF | TGTGCCAGCAGCTTGAGGGAGGTCTCTAACTATGGCTACACCTTC
- | - | 16 | TRBJ1-1 | TRBV7-9 | CASSSGRGGRGTEAFF | TGTGCCAGCAGCTCCGGGAGGGGGGGCAGAGGAACTGAAGCTTTCTTT
- | TRBD1 | 18 | TRBJ1-1 | TRBV5-1 | CASSPNVIPTGGNTEAFF | TGCGCCAGCAGCCCGAATGTAATCCCGACAGGGGGAAACACTGAAGCTTTCTTT
few | - | 13 | TRBJ1-1 | TRBV10-1 | CASSEGDYTEAFF | TGCGCCAGCAGTGAAGGGGATTACACTGAAGCTTTCTTT
once | - | 15 | TRBJ2-5 | TRBV2 | CASSEGTNWEETQYF | TGTGCCAGCAGTGAGGGAACTAACTGGGAAGAGACCCAGTACTTC
few | TRBD1 | 12 | TRBJ1-2 | TRBV28 | CASSLDRAKYTF | TGTGCCAGCAGTCTAGACAGGGCGAAATACACCTTC
- | - | 14 | TRBJ1-1 | TRBV9 | CASSVGPRNTEAFF | TGTGCCAGCAGCGTAGGCCCGCGGAACACTGAAGCTTTCTTT
- | TRBD1 | 16 | TRBJ1-2 | TRBV5-6 | CASRTSGTGSNYGYTF | TGTGCCAGCAGAACGTCCGGGACAGGGTCTAACTATGGCTACACCTTC
few | TRBD1 | 13 | TRBJ1-1 | TRBV29-1 | CSVAGGADTEAFF | TGCAGCGTAGCAGGGGGCGCAGACACTGAAGCTTTCTTT
once | TRBD1 | 16 | TRBJ1-2 | TRBV7-8 | CASSSETDRGPNGYTF | TGTGCCAGCAGCTCAGAAACAGACAGGGGACCAAATGGCTACACCTTC